This T cell receptor (beta chain) comes out of a study of blood T cell repertoires in COVID-19 (dated by TCRdb to about 2020). Regarding the research as a whole: Collaborator samples came from the United States, Italy and Spain and covered acute and convalescent phases of COVID-19. Where available, HLA class I and class II types were taken from metadata supplied by the sample provider and were not determined by assay-based typing. The prospective study material was composed of cDNA or gDNA derived from T cells, B-cell-depleted T cells, or PBMCs. The repertoires were made available in a free public database intended to serve as a resource for research on the immune response to SARS-CoV-2. Subjects who had been exposed to COVID-19, were actively infected with it, or had recovered from it provided the deeply sampled blood TCRbeta repertoires that made up the dataset. Samples were obtained from the ongoing ImmuneRACE study (first 160 participants) and from about 1,300 subjects provided by 6 global collaborators. Sample metadata almost always included a de-identified subject ID, COVID-19 status, age in years and sex. What the research found in general, with its limitations: The amount of clinical and demographic metadata varied by source and participant and was provided uncurated.

Of note for this clone: It lacks a known antigen. It has no much larger one-base neighbor in the sample; base qualities were not kept.

Including the terminal cysteine and phenylalanine, the CDR3 comprises 17 residues. This entry keeps only the CDR3 DNA: 51 bases, framed from base 1. At the junction V is shortened by 0 bases and J by 4 bases; bases outside the gene matches: 6. As encoded in the germline V gene (reference sequence), CDR1 is SGHKS while CDR2 is YYEKEE. A second Seattle source provided samples from volunteer blood donors who had recovered from COVID-19. The collaborating institutions used their own protocols to collect whole blood in K2EDTA tubes. For TCRbeta analysis, collaborators shipped samples in one of three forms: frozen whole blood, isolated PBMCs, or DNA extracted from either of those sample types. TCRbeta CDR3 regions were amplified from genomic DNA by means of the immunoSEQ Assay, a bias-controlled multiplex PCR. In the authors' own workflow: Within the assay, amplification of reference gene primers was used to estimate how many nucleated cells each sample contained. To quantify the absolute abundance of each unique TCRbeta CDR3 rearrangement, sequence reads were collapsed and filtered. For each sample, productive Simpson clonality was calculated by taking the square root of Simpson's diversity index across productive rearrangements. The source is immuneACCESS, and TCRdb retained only in-frame sequences with V and J called. Part of the clones is not carried over; for the studies checked, unresolved V genes explain less than half of this, and the remainder is unexplained. V and J calls and clone size follow that table, whereas D and trimming were derived from the DNA. This sample gives roughly 340,000 clones in total; around nine tenths of them show up just once. The ten largest clones capture 3% to 4% of the sample.

The sequencing input was peripheral blood. The sequence was obtained from a woman between 18 and 30 years old who had recovered from COVID-19. The chain links TRBV5-5 with TRBJ2-1, with 11 central nucleotides matching TRBD2. The nucleotide sequence is given as TGTGCCAGCAGCTTGGGGGTGGGACTAGCGGCTTACAATGAGCAGTTCTTC. Translated, it gives CASSLGVGLAAYNEQFF.